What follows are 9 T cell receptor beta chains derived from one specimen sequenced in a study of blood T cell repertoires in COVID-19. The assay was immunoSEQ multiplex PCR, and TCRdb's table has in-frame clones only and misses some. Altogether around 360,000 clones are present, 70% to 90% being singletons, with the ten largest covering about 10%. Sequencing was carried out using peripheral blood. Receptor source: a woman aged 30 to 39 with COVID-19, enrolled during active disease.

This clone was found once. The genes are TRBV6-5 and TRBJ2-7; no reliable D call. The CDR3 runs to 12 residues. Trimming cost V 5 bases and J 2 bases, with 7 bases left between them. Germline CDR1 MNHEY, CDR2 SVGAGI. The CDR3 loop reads CASSRGPYEQYF. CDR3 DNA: TGTGCCAGCAGTCGCGGTCCCTACGAGCAGTACTTC.

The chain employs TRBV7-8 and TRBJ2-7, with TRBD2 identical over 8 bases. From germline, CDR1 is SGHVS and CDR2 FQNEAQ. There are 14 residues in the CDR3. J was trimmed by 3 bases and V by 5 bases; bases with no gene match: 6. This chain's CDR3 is CASSPRRGDYEQYF. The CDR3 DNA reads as TGTGCCAGCAGCCCTCGGCGGGGGGACTACGAGCAGTACTTC. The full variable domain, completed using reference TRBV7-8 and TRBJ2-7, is GAGVSQSPRYKVAKRGQDVALRCDPISGHVSLFWYQQALGQGPEFLTYFQNEAQLDKSGLPSDRFFAERPEGSVSTLKIQRTQQEDSAVYLCASSPRRGDYEQYFGPGTRLTVT.

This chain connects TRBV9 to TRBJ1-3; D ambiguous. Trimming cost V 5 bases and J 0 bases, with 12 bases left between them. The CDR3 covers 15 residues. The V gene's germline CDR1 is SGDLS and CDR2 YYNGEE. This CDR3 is CASSVTGNSGNTIYF. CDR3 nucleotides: TGTGCCAGCAGTGTGACGGGGAACTCTGGAAACACCATATATTTT.

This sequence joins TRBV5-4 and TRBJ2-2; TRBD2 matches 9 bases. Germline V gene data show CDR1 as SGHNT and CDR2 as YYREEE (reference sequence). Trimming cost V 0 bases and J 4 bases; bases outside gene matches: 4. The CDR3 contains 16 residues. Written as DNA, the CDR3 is TGTGCCAGCAGCTTGGGACTAGCGGTACCCACCGGGGAGCTGTTTTTT. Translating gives CASSLGLAVPTGELFF.

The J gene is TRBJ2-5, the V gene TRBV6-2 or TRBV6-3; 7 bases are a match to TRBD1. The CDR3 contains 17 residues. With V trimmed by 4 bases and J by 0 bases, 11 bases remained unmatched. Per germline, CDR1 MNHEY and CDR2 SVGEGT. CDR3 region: CASSWPRGRGNQETQYF. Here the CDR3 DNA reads TGTGCCAGCAGTTGGCCCCGCGGCAGGGGGAACCAAGAGACCCAGTACTTC.

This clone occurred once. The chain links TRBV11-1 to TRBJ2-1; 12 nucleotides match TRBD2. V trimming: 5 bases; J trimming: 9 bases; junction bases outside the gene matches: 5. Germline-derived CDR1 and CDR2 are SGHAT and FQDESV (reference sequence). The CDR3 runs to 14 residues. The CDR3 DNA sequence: TGTGCCAGCAGCCTGCTACTAGCGGGAGGTGAGCAGTTCTTC. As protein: CASSLLLAGGEQFF.

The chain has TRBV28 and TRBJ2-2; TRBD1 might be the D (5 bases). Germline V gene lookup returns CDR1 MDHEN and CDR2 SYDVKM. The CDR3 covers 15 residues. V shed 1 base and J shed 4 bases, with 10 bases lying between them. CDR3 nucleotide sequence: TGTGCCAGCAGTTTATCAAGGGGTTCCACCGGGGAGCTGTTTTTT. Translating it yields CASSLSRGSTGELFF. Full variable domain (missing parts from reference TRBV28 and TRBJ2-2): DVKVTQSSRYLVKRTGEKVFLECVQDMDHENMFWYRQDPGLGLRLIYFSYDVKMKEKGDIPEGYSVSREKKERFSLILESASTNQTSMYLCASSLSRGSTGELFFGEGSRLTVL.

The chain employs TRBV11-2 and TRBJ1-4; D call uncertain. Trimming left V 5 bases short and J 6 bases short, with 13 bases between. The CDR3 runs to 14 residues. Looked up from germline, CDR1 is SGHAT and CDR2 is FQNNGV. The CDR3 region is CASSGRGWDEKLFF. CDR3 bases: TGTGCCAGCAGCGGCCGGGGTTGGGATGAAAAACTGTTTTTT.

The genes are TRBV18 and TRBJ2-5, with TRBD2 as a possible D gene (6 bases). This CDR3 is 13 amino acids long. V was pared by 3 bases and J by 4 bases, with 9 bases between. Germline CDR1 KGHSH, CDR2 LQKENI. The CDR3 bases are TGTGCCAGCTCACCGAAACTAGCAGAGACCCAGTACTTC. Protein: CASSPKLAETQYF.